This T cell receptor (beta chain) appears in the sequencing data of a study of CD8 T cells in Susac syndrome. cDNA came from roughly 0.5 to 1 ug RNA primed by random hexamers. Amplification of TCR beta CDR3 was carried out by immunoSEQ multiplex PCR, which covered 54 Vbeta and 13 Jbeta segments. TCRdb passed the immunoSEQ multiplex PCR reads through MiXCR, listing each CDR3 protein once. The data contain 150,000 to 200,000 distinct CDR3 sequences, over 85% of them seen just once; the ten biggest clones take up around 0.1%. Matching for age and sex applied to the controls, who were healthy donors. TEMRA cells were enriched by FACS, and CD4+ and CD8+ T cells were negatively isolated. The CDR3 runs 14 residues. V dropped 7 bases and J dropped 11; count of bases not matched to a gene: 10.

Sequenced sample: CD4+ T cells from PBMCs. The rearrangement links TRBV12-3 or TRBV12-4 to TRBJ1-6; 8 bases fit TRBD1. This TCR came from a human donor in good health. CDR3 coding DNA: TGTGCCAGCACCCCGGACAGGGCATTGGCACCCCTCCACTTT. As protein: CASTPDRALAPLHF.